This TCR beta chain was documented in a study of T-cell memory formation after mild COVID-19. Study context: Largely donor-specific sequence clusters came from two donors.

CDR1 and CDR2 (germline): SGHTA, FQGNSA. The CDR3 extends over 14 amino acids. Trimming took 2 bases from V and 7 from J; bases not matched to a gene: 5. Using constant-segment primers, 5'RACE produced TCR alpha and TCR beta cDNA libraries carrying sample barcodes and UMIs. TCRdb re-derived calls from the 5' RACE reads in MiXCR, one entry per CDR3 protein. Of fewer than 50,000 distinct CDR3 sequences in the sample, roughly 7% were seen once. As for this clonotype: Its antigen is as yet unknown.

Findings and caveats of the study: A balance of CD4 and CD8 characterized clones contracting day 15 to 85, whereas later expanders leaned CD4+. The pre-infection memory compartment contained some responding clones, suggesting cross-reactive memory joined.

This rearrangement joins TRBV7-2 to TRBJ2-7, with 10 bases matching TRBD2. The TCR comes from a man between 18 and 35 years old who had mild COVID-19 (a few samples of this study predate the infection). Cell type and time point are not known. Source material: PBMCs or a T cell subset sorted from them (not recorded which). This chain's CDR3 is CASSLSSGGREQYF. The CDR3 region has the DNA TGTGCCAGCAGCTTAAGTAGCGGGGGGAGAGAGCAGTACTTC. The full variable domain, rest sourced from reference TRBV7-2 and TRBJ2-7, is GAGVSQSPSNKVTEKGKDVELRCDPISGHTALYWYRQSLGQGLEFLIYFQGNSAPDKSGLPSDRFSAERTGGSVSTLTIQRTQQEDSAVYLCASSLSSGGREQYFGPGTRLTVT.